The clone carrying this TCR beta chain was detected a few times. The sample is drawn from a study of human T cells and chemical hapten exposure. Study overall: 2% DPC was applied to roughly 2 cm by roughly 2 cm of upper inner arm skin for sensitization.

The V gene lost 3 bases and the J gene lost 0 bases, with 12 bases spanning the gap. Looked up from germline, CDR1 is SGDLS and CDR2 is YYNGEE. The CDR3 contains 15 residues. The study's library attached unique molecular identifiers to single cDNA molecules. TCRdb processed the RACE reads anew with MiXCR; each CDR3 protein has one entry. The data hold some 350,000 distinct CDR3 sequences, with approximately 6.3% observed a single time. Specified time point: patch test 1, 2 weeks after DPC sensitization. Stated treatment: therapeutic diphenylcyclopropenone sensitization with weekly scalp DPC. This receptor was taken from a young woman with alopecia areata. Some clones in this sample may be carry-over from other donors' samples. The specimen comprised whole blood, sampled in connection with sensitization to the hapten diphenylcyclopropenone (DPC). The V call is TRBV9, the J call TRBJ1-2; D uncertain. The CDR3 sequence: CASSAAVGPNYGYTF. CDR3 coding DNA: TGTGCCAGCAGCGCGGCCGTGGGCCCTAACTATGGCTACACCTTC.